This record looks at one TCR beta chain sequence and its context. The antigen remains undetermined. A quantitative 5'-RACE method, one with molecular barcodes, was used to make TCR beta libraries. One entry per CDR3 protein results from TCRdb running MiXCR on the 5' RACE reads. Of roughly 90,000 distinct CDR3 sequences in the sample, just under 9% were seen once. With 3 bases removed from V and 6 bases from J, the gap between germline ends came to 21 bases. The CDR3 loop spans 16 amino acids. Germline CDR1 DFQATT, CDR2 SNEGSKA (reference sequence). This specimen belongs to a study of CD8 T cells in ankylosing spondylitis. Study outcomes and limitations: Some of the motif variants had earlier been found in reactive arthritis patients' fluid and blood. The study identified a TCR beta motif of roughly eight highly homologous variants that appeared characteristic of ankylosing spondylitis blood.

The receptor was isolated from a male donor with ankylosing spondylitis. The specimen sequenced was blood, either unsorted or a sorted T cell fraction (not recorded which). V and J are TRBV20-1 and TRBJ2-1; D not resolved. The DNA for the CDR3 is TGCAGTGCTAGTCCTCCTAGGGTTAAGTATTTCAATGAGCAGTTCTTC. It yields the protein CSASPPRVKYFNEQFF.